This TCR beta chain appears in the sequencing data of a study of blood T cell repertoires in COVID-19. Method: immunoSEQ multiplex PCR; TCRdb's copy keeps in-frame clones and lacks some. The sample contains 250,000 to 300,000 clones, 80% to 95% of which appear only once. The junction had 12 bases not matched to a gene; V was cut back by 5 bases and J by 3 bases. This CDR3 contains 16 residues. Germline V CDR1 and CDR2: LNHDA, SQIVND (reference sequence). Two negative PCRs, clearance, or symptom resolution were required of recovered Cohort 3 donors. Sequencing used PBMCs or T cells enriched from blood (not recorded which). This chain links TRBV19 with TRBJ2-7, with 8 bases lining up with TRBD1. The origin of this receptor is a woman aged 30 to 39 who had recovered from COVID-19. The chain's CDR3 is CASSSPERTGNYEQYF. CDR3 sequence (DNA): TGTGCCAGTAGTTCCCCGGAGCGGACAGGGAACTACGAGCAGTACTTC.